The 24 T cell receptor beta chains given below trace back to one sample, sequenced in a study of T cell responses to AZD1222 COVID-19 vaccine. Method: immunoSEQ multiplex PCR; TCRdb's copy keeps in-frame clones and lacks some. This table holds 90,000 to 130,000 clones, 81% found once. The starting material was peripheral blood, obtained on day 0 of AZD1222 vaccination. The source of these receptors is an adult in good health.

The rearrangement links TRBV19 to TRBJ1-2; the match to TRBD1 covers 7 bases. The CDR3 is 13 amino acids. The junction had 9 bases not matched to a gene; V was cut back by 6 bases and J by 8 bases. CDR1 LNHDA and CDR2 SQIVND come from the germline V gene (reference sequence). In DNA form, the CDR3 reads TGTGCCAGTAGCCTCGACAGGGTACGGGGCTACACCTTC. Translation gives CASSLDRVRGYTF.

V gene TRBV4-1 combines with J gene TRBJ2-1; TRBD1 might be the D (5 bases). Germline-derived CDR1 and CDR2 are MGHRA and YSYEKL. The CDR3 totals 13 residues. The germline V and J ends were trimmed by 4 bases and 5 bases, with 9 bases remaining between them. In DNA form, the CDR3 reads TGCGCCAGCAGCCGGGGCTGGAACAATGAGCAGTTCTTC. It encodes CASSRGWNNEQFF.

This rearrangement joins TRBV6-5 to TRBJ2-7; 8 bases map to TRBD1. V lost 6 bases to trimming and J lost 5 bases; unmatched junction nucleotides: 6. Germline lookup yields CDR1 MNHEY and CDR2 SVGAGI. The CDR3 has 13 amino acids. The DNA of the CDR3 is TGTGCCAGCAGCAGGGGGCGCAAGGACGAGCAGTACTTC. Translated, it gives CASSRGRKDEQYF.

V is TRBV5-6 and J is TRBJ1-2, with D tentatively TRBD1 (6 bases). The ends were cut back, 3 bases at V and 7 bases at J, with 22 bases in the middle. The length of the CDR3 is 16 residues. Germline CDR1 and CDR2: SGHDT and YYEEEE. The CDR3 reads CASSSGGRGRVTGYTF. For the CDR3, the DNA is TGTGCCAGCAGCTCCGGAGGTCGGGGGCGCGTCACTGGCTACACCTTC.

CDR3 DNA sequence: TGTGCCAGCTCCCCCTTGGGGGCCGGGGGCAATCAGCCCCAGCATTTT. Its translation: CASSPLGAGGNQPQHF. The V gene is TRBV18, the J gene TRBJ1-5; possibly TRBD1 for D (6 bases). The germline V gene encodes CDR1 KGHSH and CDR2 LQKENI. The V end lost 6 bases, the J end lost 2 bases, and 17 bases lay between the germline ends. The CDR3 spans 16 residues.

The rearrangement joins TRBV3-1 (or the pseudogene TRBV3-2) to TRBJ1-1; unclear D gene. Trimming shortened V by 4 bases and J by 4 bases, and 16 bases separated the two germline ends. CDR1 and CDR2 from the germline V gene are LGHDT and YNNKEL (reference sequence). The CDR3 contains 15 residues. The CDR3 protein is CASSRGVGGSTEAFF. CDR3 nucleotides: TGTGCCAGCAGCCGAGGAGTGGGAGGGAGCACTGAAGCTTTCTTT.

This clone is classed as medium-sized. The chain is built from TRBV28 and TRBJ1-1; 9 positions match TRBD1. CDR1 is MDHEN, CDR2 SYDVKM, per germline. The CDR3 has 13 amino acids. V shed 2 bases and J 6 bases; nucleotides not matched to a gene: 1. The CDR3 loop is CASSLGDRAEAFF. Written as DNA, the CDR3 is TGTGCCAGCAGTTTAGGGGACAGGGCTGAAGCTTTCTTT.

The rearrangement joins TRBV5-1 to TRBJ2-3; 9 nucleotides match TRBD2. Germline CDR1 SGHRS, CDR2 YFSETQ. Trimming took 3 bases from V and 3 from J; bases not matched to a gene: 5. This CDR3 is built from 15 residues. CDR3 loop: CASSYSGSKTDTQYF. CDR3 nucleotide sequence: TGCGCCAGCAGCTATAGCGGGAGTAAGACAGATACGCAGTATTTT.

This sequence joins TRBV9 and TRBJ1-3, with a tentative D call TRBD1 (6 bases). Trimming took off 0 bases at V and 4 bases at J, with 11 bases between the two ends. CDR3 size: 15 residues. The germline CDR1 and CDR2 sequences are SGDLS and YYNGEE. The CDR3 bases are TGTGCCAGCAGCGTAGACAGGGCGAGGGGAAACACCATATATTTT. Its translation: CASSVDRARGNTIYF.

The chain carries TRBV6-5 and TRBJ1-5, with D tentatively TRBD1 (5 bases). Germline V gene sequence: CDR1 MNHEY, CDR2 SVGAGI. The CDR3 runs to 14 residues. Trimming took 7 bases from V and 4 from J, leaving 14 bases between them. In nucleotides, the CDR3 is TGTGCCAGCATTCGGAGGGGAAAAAATCAGCCCCAGCATTTT. Protein product: CASIRRGKNQPQHF.

This chain links TRBV6-5 with TRBJ2-3, with unresolved D. This CDR3 region has 15 residues. From germline, CDR1 is MNHEY and CDR2 SVGAGI. V was pared by 0 bases and J by 0 bases, with 7 bases between. The DNA of the CDR3 is TGTGCCAGCAGTTACTCAACTTCTAGCACAGATACGCAGTATTTT. It yields the protein CASSYSTSSTDTQYF.

In this sample, this clone turned up a few times. This rearrangement joins TRBV6-2 or TRBV6-3 to TRBJ2-1; 10 bases align to TRBD2. This CDR3 has 16 residues. Per the germline V gene, CDR1 is MNHEY and CDR2 is SVGEGT. Trimming cost V 5 bases and J 1 base; bases outside gene matches: 5. The CDR3 DNA reads as TGTGCCAGCAGTACCACACTAGCGGGGTCCTACAATGAGCAGTTCTTC. It specifies CASSTTLAGSYNEQFF.

This clone has only one observation. V usage is TRBV6-5 and J usage is TRBJ2-3, with D unresolved. This CDR3 region has 11 residues. In germline, CDR1 is MNHEY, CDR2 SVGAGI. Trimming took 4 bases from V and 5 from J, leaving 4 bases between them. For the CDR3, the DNA is TGTGCCAGCAGTTTAGGAGATACGCAGTATTTT. Protein sequence: CASSLGDTQYF.

The chain recombines TRBV6-5 with TRBJ2-1, with D hard to call. Germline CDR1 MNHEY, CDR2 SVGAGI. The CDR3 consists of 13 residues. The V end lost 4 bases, the J end lost 7 bases, and 11 bases lay between the germline ends. DNA for the CDR3: TGTGCCAGCAGTTCAAACAGCGATAATGAGCAGTTCTTC. Amino acids: CASSSNSDNEQFF.

The chain joins TRBV4-3 to TRBJ2-7, with D perhaps matching TRBD2 (6 bases). This CDR3 region has 13 residues. Trimming pared 8 bases from V and 7 bases from J, leaving 18 bases between. The V gene's germline CDR1 is LGHNA and CDR2 YSLEER. CDR3 in DNA: TGCGCCAGCTTCCCTTTGCTAGCGAGTGAGCAGTACTTC. Protein sequence: CASFPLLASEQYF.

The chain employs TRBV19 and TRBJ2-7; a weak D match, TRBD1 (5 bases). V was pared by 5 bases and J by 0 bases, with 11 bases between. CDR1 LNHDA and CDR2 SQIVND come from the germline V gene (reference sequence). The CDR3 loop spans 14 amino acids. Here the CDR3 DNA reads TGTGCCAGTAGTCCCTGGGGCAGCTCCTACGAGCAGTACTTC. Translated, it gives CASSPWGSSYEQYF.

The chain recombines TRBV2 with TRBJ1-1; perhaps TRBD1 as D (5 bases). This CDR3 spans 12 amino acids. With 4 bases removed from V and 5 bases from J, the gap between germline ends came to 8 bases. Germline-derived CDR1 and CDR2 are SNHLY and FYNNEI. The CDR3 DNA is TGTGCCAGCAGTGGACGGGGGACTGAAGCTTTCTTT. This sequence encodes CASSGRGTEAFF.

This chain joins TRBV18 and TRBJ2-3; 8 bases are shared with TRBD2. Looked up from germline, CDR1 is KGHSH and CDR2 is LQKENI. Trimming at V came to 2 bases and at J to 5 bases, leaving 3 bases not matched to a gene. The CDR3 length is 14 residues. CDR3 protein: CASSPGAGGDTQYF. The CDR3 DNA reads TGTGCCAGCTCACCAGGCGCGGGGGGAGATACGCAGTATTTT.

This clone showed up just a few times. CDR3 in DNA: TGTGCCAGCAGCTCGCCCGAGCAGGGGGCGCGCGGCTATGGCTACACCTTC. This encodes CASSSPEQGARGYGYTF. V usage is TRBV5-4 and J usage is TRBJ1-2; 8 bases map to TRBD1. CDR3 length: 17 amino acids. From germline, CDR1 is SGHNT and CDR2 YYREEE (reference sequence). The ends lost 3 bases at V and 4 bases at J; junction bases unmatched: 14. Combining the CDR3 with reference TRBV5-4 and TRBJ1-2 gives the whole variable domain ETGVTQSPTHLIKTRGQQVTLRCSSQSGHNTVSWYQQALGQGPQFIFQYYREEENGRGNFPPRFSGLQFPNYSSELNVNALELDDSALYLCASSSPEQGARGYGYTFGSGTRLTVV.

This chain links TRBV6-5 with TRBJ1-4; 7 nucleotides match TRBD1. Looked up from germline, CDR1 is MNHEY and CDR2 is SVGAGI. The CDR3 loop spans 14 amino acids. The J segment lost 5 bases and the V segment lost 6 bases, leaving 6 bases of the junction unmatched. DNA for the CDR3: TGTGCCAGCAGACGGACAGGAGGGAATGAAAAACTGTTTTTT. Translation: CASRRTGGNEKLFF.

This chain uses TRBV6-2 or TRBV6-3 with TRBJ1-1; the D is unclear. Trimming pared 4 bases from V and 1 base from J, leaving 7 bases between. The V gene's germline CDR1 is MNHEY and CDR2 SVGEGT. There are 13 residues in the CDR3. The DNA of the CDR3 is TGTGCCAGCAGTTTCCGCCGGAACACTGAAGCTTTCTTT. Its protein product is CASSFRRNTEAFF.

This clone was counted a single time. The chain uses TRBV24-1 and TRBJ2-6; unclear D gene. Trimming stripped 2 bases from V and 5 bases from J, with 18 bases between. CDR1 is KGHDR, CDR2 SFDVKD, per germline. The CDR3 covers 18 residues. CDR3 nucleotide sequence: TGTGCCACCAGTGATTCACGCAGAACGGGCCTCTGGGCCAACGTCCTGACTTTC. This gives the protein CATSDSRRTGLWANVLTF.

This chain links TRBV12-3 or TRBV12-4 with TRBJ2-1; no clear D gene. V was trimmed by 9 bases and J by 10 bases, leaving 13 bases between them. The CDR3 consists of 11 residues. CDR3 sequence: CASSRTPEQFF. The DNA of the CDR3 is TGTGCCAGTTCCCGCACTCCGGAGCAGTTCTTC.

J is TRBJ2-7 and V is TRBV19; no reliable D call. This CDR3 spans 13 amino acids. Germline lookup yields CDR1 LNHDA and CDR2 SQIVND (reference sequence). The V end lost 5 bases, the J end lost 6 bases, and 14 bases lay between the germline ends. CDR3 coding DNA: TGTGCCAGTAGTCCCTTTAAGGGCGGCGAGCAGTACTTC. Translating it yields CASSPFKGGEQYF.